This entry is about one T cell receptor (beta chain). As yet, its antigen is unknown. The sample is drawn from a study of pediatric ulcerative colitis. Overall study findings and caveats: Clonal expansions reduced rectal repertoire diversity in acute severe colitis. Two rectal clonotypes were found only in ulcerative colitis patients, all of them.

Germline-derived CDR1 and CDR2 are SGHAT and FQNNGV. With 1 base removed from V and 1 base from J, the gap between germline ends came to 15 bases. This CDR3 contains 17 residues. Sequencing depth was up to 500,000 reads per sample. Sequencing was performed with immunoSEQ multiplex PCR; in TCRdb, only in-frame clones are kept and a portion is missing. The repertoire holds 45,000 to 75,000 clones, about 89% seen once, with approximately 1.5% in the top ten. V gene TRBV11-2 combines with J gene TRBJ2-3, with a weak D call TRBD2 (5 bases). The receptor was derived from a boy aged 5 to 17 who was a control in a study of pediatric ulcerative colitis. Sequencing input: blood. In nucleotides, the CDR3 is TGTGCCAGCAGCTTAGTGCGTGTGGGAGAAGGCACAGATACGCAGTATTTT. Amino acid sequence: CASSLVRVGEGTDTQYF.